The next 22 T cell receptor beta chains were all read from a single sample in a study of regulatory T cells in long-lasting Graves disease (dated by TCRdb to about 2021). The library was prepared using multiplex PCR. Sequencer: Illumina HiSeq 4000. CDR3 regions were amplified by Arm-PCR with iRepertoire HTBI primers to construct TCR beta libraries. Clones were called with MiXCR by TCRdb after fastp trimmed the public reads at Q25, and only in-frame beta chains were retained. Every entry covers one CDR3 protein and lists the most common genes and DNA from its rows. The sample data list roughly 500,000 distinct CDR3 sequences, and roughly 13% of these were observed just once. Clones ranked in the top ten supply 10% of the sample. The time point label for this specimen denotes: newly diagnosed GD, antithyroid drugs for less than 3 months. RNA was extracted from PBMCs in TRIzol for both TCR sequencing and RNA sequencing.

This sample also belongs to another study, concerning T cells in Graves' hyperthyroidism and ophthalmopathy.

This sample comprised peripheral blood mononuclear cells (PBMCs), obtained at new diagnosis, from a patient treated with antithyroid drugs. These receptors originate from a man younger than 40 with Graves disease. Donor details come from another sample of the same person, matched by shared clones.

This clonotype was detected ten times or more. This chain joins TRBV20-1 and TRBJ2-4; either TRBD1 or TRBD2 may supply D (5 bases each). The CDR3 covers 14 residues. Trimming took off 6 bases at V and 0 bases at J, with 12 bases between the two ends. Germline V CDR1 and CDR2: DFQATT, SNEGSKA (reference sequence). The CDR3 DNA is TGCAGTGCCTACGGGGCCCTAGCCAAAAACATTCAGTACTTC. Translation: CSAYGALAKNIQYF.

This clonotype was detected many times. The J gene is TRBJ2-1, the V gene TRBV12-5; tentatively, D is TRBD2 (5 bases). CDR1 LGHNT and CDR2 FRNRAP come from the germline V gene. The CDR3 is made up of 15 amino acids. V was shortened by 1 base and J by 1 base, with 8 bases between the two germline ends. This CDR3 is CASGLGTGSYNEQFF. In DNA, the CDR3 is TGTGCTAGTGGTTTGGGGACTGGTTCCTACAATGAGCAGTTCTTC.

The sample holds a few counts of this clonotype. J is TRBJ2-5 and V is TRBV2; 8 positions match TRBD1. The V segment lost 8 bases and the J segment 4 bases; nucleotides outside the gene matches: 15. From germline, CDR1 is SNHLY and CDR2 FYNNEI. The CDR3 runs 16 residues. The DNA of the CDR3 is TGTGCCAGCTCAGGGGGCCGGGACAAAGGCGGAGAGACCCAGTACTTC. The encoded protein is CASSGGRDKGGETQYF.

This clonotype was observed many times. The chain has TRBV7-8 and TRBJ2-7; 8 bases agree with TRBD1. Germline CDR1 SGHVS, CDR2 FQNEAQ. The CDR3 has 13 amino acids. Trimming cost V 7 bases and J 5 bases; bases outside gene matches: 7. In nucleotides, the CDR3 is TGTGCCAGCAACGCAGGGGGCTTGGACGAGCAGTACTTC. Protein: CASNAGGLDEQYF.

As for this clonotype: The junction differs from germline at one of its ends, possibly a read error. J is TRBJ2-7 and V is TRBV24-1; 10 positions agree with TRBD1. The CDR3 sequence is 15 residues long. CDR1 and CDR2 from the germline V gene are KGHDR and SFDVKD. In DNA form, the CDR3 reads TGTGCCACCAGTGATTCCCGGGACAGGGGTTACGGGCAGTACTTC. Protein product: CATSDSRDRGYGQYF.

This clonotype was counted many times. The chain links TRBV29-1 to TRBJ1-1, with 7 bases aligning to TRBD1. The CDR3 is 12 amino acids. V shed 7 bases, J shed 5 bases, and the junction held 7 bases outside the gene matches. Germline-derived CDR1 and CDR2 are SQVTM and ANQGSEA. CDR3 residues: CSALRGLTEAFF. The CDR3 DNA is TGCAGCGCACTGAGGGGGCTTACTGAAGCTTTCTTT.

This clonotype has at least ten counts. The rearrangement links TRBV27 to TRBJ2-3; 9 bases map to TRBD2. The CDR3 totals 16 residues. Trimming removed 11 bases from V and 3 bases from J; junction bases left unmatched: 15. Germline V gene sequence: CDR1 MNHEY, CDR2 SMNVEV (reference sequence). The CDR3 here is CAVGAGGPTVTDTQYF. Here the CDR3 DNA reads TGTGCCGTGGGTGCGGGAGGGCCTACCGTAACAGATACGCAGTATTTT.

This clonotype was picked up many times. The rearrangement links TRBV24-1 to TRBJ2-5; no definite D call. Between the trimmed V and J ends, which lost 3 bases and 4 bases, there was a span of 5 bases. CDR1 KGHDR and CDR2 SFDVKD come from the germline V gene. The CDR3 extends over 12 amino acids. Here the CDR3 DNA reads TGTGCCACCAGTGATAGAGGAGAGACCCAGTACTTC. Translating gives CATSDRGETQYF.

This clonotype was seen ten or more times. The CDR3 coding sequence is TGCAGCGTTGAAGAGGACAGGGTGATTCCATACGAGCAGTACTTC. Its translation: CSVEEDRVIPYEQYF. V and J are TRBV29-1 and TRBJ2-7; 8 bases align to TRBD1. V was pared by 0 bases and J by 4 bases, with 8 bases of the junction left unmatched. Germline V gene data show CDR1 as SQVTM and CDR2 as ANQGSEA. CDR3 length: 15 amino acids.

The CDR3 region is CASRQGVGSYNSPLHF. The CDR3 DNA reads TGTGCCAGCAGGCAGGGGGTCGGCTCCTATAATTCACCCCTCCACTTT. The rearrangement joins TRBV6-1 to TRBJ1-6, with TRBD1 identical over 7 bases. In germline, CDR1 is MNHNS, CDR2 SASEGT. CDR3 size: 16 residues. The V and J ends lost 6 bases and 0 bases, in that order; junction bases with no gene match: 5.

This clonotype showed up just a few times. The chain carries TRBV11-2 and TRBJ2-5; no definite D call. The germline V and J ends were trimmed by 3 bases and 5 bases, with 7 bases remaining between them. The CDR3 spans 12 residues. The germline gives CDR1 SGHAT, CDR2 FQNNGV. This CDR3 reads CASSLQTETQYF. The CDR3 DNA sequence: TGTGCCAGCAGCTTGCAAACCGAGACCCAGTACTTC.

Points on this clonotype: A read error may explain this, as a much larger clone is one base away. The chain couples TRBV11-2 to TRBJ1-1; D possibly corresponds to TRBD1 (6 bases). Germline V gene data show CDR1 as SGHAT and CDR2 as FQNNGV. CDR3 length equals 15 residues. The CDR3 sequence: CASRQPGTKNTEASF. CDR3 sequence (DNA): TGTGCCAGCAGGCAACCCGGGACAAAAAACACTGAAGCTTCCTTT.

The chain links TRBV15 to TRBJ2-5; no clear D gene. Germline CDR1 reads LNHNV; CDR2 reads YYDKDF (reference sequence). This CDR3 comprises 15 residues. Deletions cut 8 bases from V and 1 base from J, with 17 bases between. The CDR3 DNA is TGTGCCACCCGGCGGTCCACCGTATCCCAAGAGACCCAGTACTTC. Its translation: CATRRSTVSQETQYF. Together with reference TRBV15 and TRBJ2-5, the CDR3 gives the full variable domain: DAMVIQNPRYQVTQFGKPVTLSCSQTLNHNVMYWYQQKSSQAPKLLFHYYDKDFNNEADTPDNFQSRRPNTSFCFLDIRSPGLGDTAMYLCATRRSTVSQETQYFGPGTRLLVL.

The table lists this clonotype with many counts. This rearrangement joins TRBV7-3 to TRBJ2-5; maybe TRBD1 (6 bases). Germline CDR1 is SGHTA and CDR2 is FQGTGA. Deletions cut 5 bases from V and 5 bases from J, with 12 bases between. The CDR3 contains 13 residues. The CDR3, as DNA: TGTGCCAGCAGCCCCGCAGGGGTGGAGACCCAGTACTTC. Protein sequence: CASSPAGVETQYF.

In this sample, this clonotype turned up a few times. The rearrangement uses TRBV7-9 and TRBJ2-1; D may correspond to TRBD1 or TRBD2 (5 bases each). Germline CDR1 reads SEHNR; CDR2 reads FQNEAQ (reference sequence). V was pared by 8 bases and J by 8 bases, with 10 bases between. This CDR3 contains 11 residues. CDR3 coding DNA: TGTGCCAGCGGGGACGTCGATGAGCAGTTCTTC. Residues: CASGDVDEQFF.

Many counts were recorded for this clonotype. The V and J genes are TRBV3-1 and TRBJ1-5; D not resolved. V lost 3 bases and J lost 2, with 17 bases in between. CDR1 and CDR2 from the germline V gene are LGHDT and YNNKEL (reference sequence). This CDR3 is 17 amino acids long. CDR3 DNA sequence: TGTGCCAGCAGCCACAGCCCCGGACTAGAAGGCAATCAGCCCCAGCATTTT. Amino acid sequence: CASSHSPGLEGNQPQHF. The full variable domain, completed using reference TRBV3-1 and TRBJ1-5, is DTAVSQTPKYLVTQMGNDKSIKCEQNLGHDTMYWYKQDSKKFLKIMFSYNNKELIINETVPNRFSPKSPDKAHLNLHINSLELGDSAVYFCASSHSPGLEGNQPQHFGDGTRLSIL.

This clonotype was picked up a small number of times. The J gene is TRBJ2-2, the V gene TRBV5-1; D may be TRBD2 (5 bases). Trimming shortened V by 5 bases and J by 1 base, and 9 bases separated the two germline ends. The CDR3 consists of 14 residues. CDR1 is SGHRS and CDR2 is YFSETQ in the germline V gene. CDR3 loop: CASRSGENTGELFF. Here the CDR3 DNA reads TGCGCCAGCAGATCCGGGGAGAACACCGGGGAGCTGTTTTTT.

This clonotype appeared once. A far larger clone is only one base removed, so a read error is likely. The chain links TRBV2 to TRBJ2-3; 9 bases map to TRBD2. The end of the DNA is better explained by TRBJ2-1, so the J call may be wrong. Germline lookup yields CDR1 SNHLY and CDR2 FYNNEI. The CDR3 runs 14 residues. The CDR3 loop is CASSRQREDNEQFF. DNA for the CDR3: TGTGCCAGCAGTAGGCAGCGGGAGGACAATGAGCAGTTCTTC.

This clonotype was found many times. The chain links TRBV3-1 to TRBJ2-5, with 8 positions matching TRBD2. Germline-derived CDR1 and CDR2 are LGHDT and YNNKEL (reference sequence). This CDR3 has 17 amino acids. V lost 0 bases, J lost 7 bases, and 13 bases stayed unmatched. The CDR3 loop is CASSQERRKAGAVTQYF. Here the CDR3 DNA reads TGTGCCAGCAGCCAAGAAAGGCGGAAAGCGGGAGCGGTGACCCAGTACTTC.

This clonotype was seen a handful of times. The CDR3 spells CATSRDRNEQYF. As DNA, the CDR3 is TGTGCCACCAGCAGAGATAGAAACGAGCAGTACTTC. The chain couples TRBV15 to TRBJ2-7; no clear D. The V end was cut by 0 bases, the J end by 5 bases, with 5 bases between. Germline V gene lookup returns CDR1 LNHNV and CDR2 YYDKDF (reference sequence). The CDR3 spans 12 residues.

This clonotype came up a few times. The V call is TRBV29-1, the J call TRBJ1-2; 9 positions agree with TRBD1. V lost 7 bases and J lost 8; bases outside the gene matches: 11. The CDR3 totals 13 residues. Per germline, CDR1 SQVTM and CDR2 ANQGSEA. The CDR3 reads CSGWTGEWGGYTF. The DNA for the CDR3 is TGCAGCGGGTGGACAGGGGAATGGGGAGGCTACACCTTC.

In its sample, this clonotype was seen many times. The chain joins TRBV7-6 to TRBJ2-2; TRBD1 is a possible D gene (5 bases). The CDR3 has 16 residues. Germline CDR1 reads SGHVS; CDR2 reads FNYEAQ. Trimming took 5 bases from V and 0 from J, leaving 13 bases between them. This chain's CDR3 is CASSLRRVPNTGELFF. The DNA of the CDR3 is TGTGCCAGCAGCCTTCGCAGGGTTCCGAACACCGGGGAGCTGTTTTTT.